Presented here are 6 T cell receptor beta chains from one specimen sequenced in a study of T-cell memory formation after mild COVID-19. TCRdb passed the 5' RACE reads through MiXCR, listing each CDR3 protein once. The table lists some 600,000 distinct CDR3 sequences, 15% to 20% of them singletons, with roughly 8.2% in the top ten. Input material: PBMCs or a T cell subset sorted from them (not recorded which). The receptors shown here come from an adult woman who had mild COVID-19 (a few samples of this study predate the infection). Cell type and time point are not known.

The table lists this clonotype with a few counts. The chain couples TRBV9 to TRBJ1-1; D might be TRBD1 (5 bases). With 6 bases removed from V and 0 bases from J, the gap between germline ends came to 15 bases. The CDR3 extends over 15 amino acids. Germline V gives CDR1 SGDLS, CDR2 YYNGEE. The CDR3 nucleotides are TGTGCCAGCAAGGAAGGGGTTTCGGTGAACACTGAAGCTTTCTTT. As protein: CASKEGVSVNTEAFF.

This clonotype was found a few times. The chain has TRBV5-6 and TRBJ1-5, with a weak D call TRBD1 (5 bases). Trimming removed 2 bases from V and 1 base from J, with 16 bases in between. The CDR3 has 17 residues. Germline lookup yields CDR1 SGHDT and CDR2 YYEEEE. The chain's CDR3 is CASSFWAGYGSNQPQHF. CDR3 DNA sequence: TGTGCCAGCAGCTTTTGGGCAGGGTATGGGAGCAATCAGCCCCAGCATTTT.

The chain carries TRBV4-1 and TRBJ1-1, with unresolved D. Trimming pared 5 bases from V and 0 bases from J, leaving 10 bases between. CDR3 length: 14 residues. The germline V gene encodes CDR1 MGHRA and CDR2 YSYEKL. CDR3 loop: CASSYPSLNTEAFF. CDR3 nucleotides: TGCGCCAGCAGCTATCCTAGCTTGAACACTGAAGCTTTCTTT.

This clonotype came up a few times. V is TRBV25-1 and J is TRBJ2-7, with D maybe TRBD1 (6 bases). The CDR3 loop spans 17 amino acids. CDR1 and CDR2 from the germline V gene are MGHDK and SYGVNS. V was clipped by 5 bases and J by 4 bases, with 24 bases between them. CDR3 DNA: TGTGCCAGCAGTCCCTATCCACAGGGAAACTACCTTTACGAGCAGTACTTC. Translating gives CASSPYPQGNYLYEQYF.

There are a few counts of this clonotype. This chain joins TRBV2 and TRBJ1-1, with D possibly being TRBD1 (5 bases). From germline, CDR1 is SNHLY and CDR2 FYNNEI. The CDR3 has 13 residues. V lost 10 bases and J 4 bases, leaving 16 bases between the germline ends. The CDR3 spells CATIQGAVTEAFF. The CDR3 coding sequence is TGTGCCACAATTCAAGGGGCTGTCACTGAAGCTTTCTTT.

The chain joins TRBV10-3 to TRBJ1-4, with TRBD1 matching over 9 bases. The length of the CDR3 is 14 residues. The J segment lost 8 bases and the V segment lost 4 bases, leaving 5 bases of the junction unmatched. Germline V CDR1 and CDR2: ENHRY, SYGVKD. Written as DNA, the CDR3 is TGTGCCATCAGTGGGACAGGGGTTCGGGAAAAACTGTTTTTT. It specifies CAISGTGVREKLFF.